The next 26 T cell receptor beta chains were all read from a single sample in a study of PD-L1 blockade in urothelial cancer. The sample's time point: pretreatment peripheral blood. Profiled with immunoSEQ multiplex PCR; TCRdb holds only in-frame clones, not every one. The sample consists of tens of thousands of clones, 84% of them appearing once. The sequencing used PBMCs, collected around atezolizumab (anti-PD-L1) treatment. The origin of the receptors is a woman aged 70-85 years with urothelial cancer.

The chain uses TRBV29-1 and TRBJ2-1; TRBD2 might be the D (7 bases). V shed 4 bases and J shed 8 bases, with 15 bases lying between them. Germline loops: CDR1 SQVTM, CDR2 ANQGSEA. This CDR3 contains 13 residues. CDR3 amino acids: CSVVVTGGYEQFF. DNA for the CDR3: TGCAGCGTTGTCGTTACGGGGGGCTATGAGCAGTTCTTC.

The V gene is TRBV28, the J gene TRBJ1-2; 8 positions agree with TRBD1. V gave up 7 bases and J gave up 2 bases; unmatched junction bases: 15. This CDR3 comprises 17 residues. CDR1 MDHEN and CDR2 SYDVKM come from the germline V gene. Here the CDR3 DNA reads TGTGCCAGCAACCCCCCAGGGGGCGGTGGTGTAAACTATGGCTACACCTTC. This translates into CASNPPGGGGVNYGYTF.

The genes are TRBV28 and TRBJ1-1, with a weak D call TRBD1 (6 bases). This CDR3 has 13 residues. Trimming cost V 4 bases and J 3 bases, with 9 bases left between them. CDR1 is MDHEN and CDR2 is SYDVKM in the germline V gene. In nucleotides, the CDR3 is TGTGCCAGCAGTTCATACAGGGACACTGAAGCTTTCTTT. Amino acid sequence: CASSSYRDTEAFF.

This chain links TRBV19 with TRBJ2-2; a weak D match, TRBD2 (5 bases). The length of the CDR3 is 17 residues. V gave up 1 base and J gave up 6 bases, with 18 bases separating them. Germline V gives CDR1 LNHDA, CDR2 SQIVND (reference sequence). The CDR3 bases are TGTGCCAGTAGTATAGGTGGAGCGGCCCGTCGGTCCGGGGAGCTGTTTTTT. Translating gives CASSIGGAARRSGELFF.

V usage is TRBV28 and J usage is TRBJ2-5; tentative D call: TRBD2 (5 bases). There are 14 residues in the CDR3. In germline, CDR1 is MDHEN, CDR2 SYDVKM. Trimming took 4 bases from V and 4 from J, leaving 13 bases between them. Here the CDR3 DNA reads TGTGCCAGCAGTTCGGGGAGCGTGCGAGAGACCCAGTACTTC. Protein sequence: CASSSGSVRETQYF.

The chain has TRBV7-9 and TRBJ1-6; D uncertain. This CDR3 is built from 17 residues. Germline-derived CDR1 and CDR2 are SEHNR and FQNEAQ (reference sequence). V lost 6 bases and J lost 4, with 19 bases in between. The CDR3 loop is CASSPIPPEGYNSPLHF. The CDR3 DNA sequence: TGTGCCAGCAGTCCGATCCCCCCTGAGGGTTATAATTCACCCCTCCACTTT.

This clone has a handful of counts. Other DNA sequences from this sample encode an identical CDR3 as well. This chain links TRBV5-6 with TRBJ1-4, with 9 bases identical to TRBD1. The germline gives CDR1 SGHDT, CDR2 YYEEEE. V lost 0 bases to trimming and J lost 7 bases; unmatched junction nucleotides: 7. The CDR3 has 16 residues. CDR3 amino acids: CASSLGNRGQGEKLFF. CDR3 DNA sequence: TGTGCCAGCAGCTTGGGAAACAGGGGACAGGGTGAAAAACTGTTTTTT.

The J gene is TRBJ2-3, the V gene TRBV2; TRBD2 matches 7 bases. Trimming took 2 bases from V and 5 from J; bases not matched to a gene: 1. Germline CDR1 SNHLY, CDR2 FYNNEI. The CDR3 is 13 amino acids. The CDR3: CASSEWGGDTQYF. The CDR3 coding sequence is TGTGCCAGCAGTGAATGGGGGGGAGATACGCAGTATTTT.

CDR3 protein: CASSLVAGQGNTIYF. The CDR3 region has the DNA TGTGCCAGCAGCTTAGTGGCAGGGCAAGGAAACACCATATATTTT. This sequence joins TRBV7-2 and TRBJ1-3, with D tentatively TRBD1 (5 bases). This CDR3 region has 15 residues. Germline assignment: CDR1 SGHTA and CDR2 FQGNSA. Trimming took 1 base from V and 4 from J, leaving 11 bases between them.

The chain recombines TRBV29-1 with TRBJ2-3, with no clear D. CDR1 is SQVTM and CDR2 is ANQGSEA in the germline V gene. This CDR3 has 11 amino acids. V lost 5 bases and J 1 base, leaving 4 bases between the germline ends. The CDR3 coding sequence is TGCAGCGTTTCTCGCACAGATACGCAGTATTTT. Translated: CSVSRTDTQYF.

The V gene is TRBV5-6, the J gene TRBJ2-7; 9 bases map to TRBD2. This CDR3 has 17 residues. Germline CDR1 SGHDT, CDR2 YYEEEE. Losses at the gene ends were 4 bases for V and 4 bases for J; bases not matched to a gene: 15. The CDR3 nucleotides are TGTGCCAGCAGCCCTGTACGAGCCCTAGCGGGATTTTACGAGCAGTACTTC. Translating gives CASSPVRALAGFYEQYF.

This rearrangement joins TRBV4-1 to TRBJ1-2, with 10 bases fitting TRBD1. This CDR3 comprises 14 residues. V dropped 0 bases and J dropped 8; count of bases not matched to a gene: 3. Germline V gives CDR1 MGHRA, CDR2 YSYEKL. CDR3 loop: CASSQDGGQGGYTF. In DNA form, the CDR3 reads TGCGCCAGCAGCCAAGATGGGGGACAGGGGGGCTACACCTTC.

This chain uses TRBV7-9 with TRBJ2-3; 15 bases fit TRBD2. Germline V gives CDR1 SEHNR, CDR2 FQNEAQ (reference sequence). The CDR3 contains 17 residues. The junction had 6 bases not matched to a gene; V was cut back by 5 bases and J by 3 bases. The CDR3 nucleotides are TGTGCCAGCAGCCCCTGGACTAGCGGGAGGGCAACAGATACGCAGTATTTT. This gives the protein CASSPWTSGRATDTQYF.

The chain uses TRBV30 and TRBJ2-1, with D possibly matching TRBD2 (6 bases). Germline V gives CDR1 GTSNPN, CDR2 SVGIG (reference sequence). The CDR3 is 12 residues long. V dropped 5 bases and J dropped 4 bases, with 9 bases sitting between them. CDR3 bases: TGTGCCTGGGGGGGGACTTACAATGAGCAGTTCTTC. Translating gives CAWGGTYNEQFF.

V and J are TRBV4-1 and TRBJ2-4; 7 nucleotides agree with TRBD1. Trimming took 4 bases from V and 0 from J; bases not matched to a gene: 6. CDR1 is MGHRA, CDR2 YSYEKL, per germline. There are 16 residues in the CDR3. CDR3 DNA sequence: TGCGCCAGCAGCCTCGGGGACAGTATAGCCAAAAACATTCAGTACTTC. This gives the protein CASSLGDSIAKNIQYF.

The rearrangement uses TRBV30 and TRBJ1-3; 8 bases fit TRBD1. Germline V lookup: CDR1 GTSNPN, CDR2 SVGIG (reference sequence). V shed 2 bases and J 6 bases; nucleotides not matched to a gene: 12. The CDR3 runs to 16 residues. In DNA, the CDR3 is TGTGCCTGGAGTCCTAAAGACAGGGGTTCGGCAAACACCATATATTTT. The encoded protein is CAWSPKDRGSANTIYF.

A few counts support this clone. This chain links TRBV18 with TRBJ2-7, with TRBD1 identical over 8 bases. V was clipped by 0 bases and J by 3 bases; unmatched bases: 4. Germline V gives CDR1 KGHSH, CDR2 LQKENI. CDR3 size: 15 residues. CDR3 in amino acids: CASSPPGTGGYEQYF. In DNA form, the CDR3 reads TGTGCCAGCTCACCACCCGGGACAGGAGGCTACGAGCAGTACTTC.

In this sample, this clone turned up once. This chain uses TRBV10-3 with TRBJ1-3; D is uncertain. The CDR3 covers 11 residues. Germline V gene data show CDR1 as ENHRY and CDR2 as SYGVKD. V dropped 10 bases and J dropped 8 bases, with 12 bases sitting between them. Here the CDR3 DNA reads TGTGCCAGCACAGTAGGCGACACCATATATTTT. Its protein product is CASTVGDTIYF.

This chain links TRBV19 with TRBJ1-1; D ambiguous. With 5 bases removed from V and 1 base from J, the gap between germline ends came to 20 bases. Germline loops: CDR1 LNHDA, CDR2 SQIVND (reference sequence). The length of the CDR3 is 17 residues. CDR3 in DNA: TGTGCCAGTAGTCCCCGCGGGGAGTTTAGAGGGAACACTGAAGCTTTCTTT. Protein product: CASSPRGEFRGNTEAFF.

The rearrangement uses TRBV7-8 and TRBJ2-6; D is unresolved. CDR3 length: 19 residues. Germline V gene sequence: CDR1 SGHVS, CDR2 FQNEAQ. V was trimmed by 0 bases and J by 0 bases, leaving 15 bases between them. The CDR3 region has the DNA TGTGCCAGCAGCTTAGCTTATCTGCGCGATCTCTCTGGGGCCAACGTCCTGACTTTC. Residues: CASSLAYLRDLSGANVLTF.

CDR3 sequence reads: CASSYSAGAPRETQYF. DNA for the CDR3: TGTGCCAGCAGTTACTCAGCGGGGGCGCCCCGAGAGACCCAGTACTTC. The chain recombines TRBV6-5 with TRBJ2-5; 8 bases are a match to TRBD2. This CDR3 region has 16 residues. In germline, CDR1 is MNHEY, CDR2 SVGAGI. The J segment lost 4 bases and the V segment lost 0 bases, leaving 7 bases of the junction unmatched.

V and J are TRBV20-1 and TRBJ2-5, with D maybe TRBD2 (6 bases). In germline, CDR1 is DFQATT, CDR2 SNEGSKA (reference sequence). Deletions cut 7 bases from V and 3 bases from J, with 9 bases between. The CDR3 has 11 residues. The CDR3 here is CSVEGKETQYF. The CDR3 bases are TGCAGTGTGGAGGGGAAAGAGACCCAGTACTTC.

This clone was found once. The chain recombines TRBV28 with TRBJ2-2; TRBD2 is a possible D gene (6 bases). Germline V lookup: CDR1 MDHEN, CDR2 SYDVKM. V was trimmed by 2 bases and J by 2 bases, leaving 12 bases between them. The CDR3 has 16 residues. The CDR3 sequence is CASSLGGFLNTGELFF. CDR3 bases: TGTGCCAGCAGTTTAGGAGGGTTCCTTAACACCGGGGAGCTGTTTTTT.

The chain is built from TRBV11-3 and TRBJ2-1; TRBD2 aligns across 11 bases. Germline loops: CDR1 SGHNT, CDR2 YENEEA. V was clipped by 5 bases and J by 2 bases; unmatched bases: 5. This CDR3 region has 16 residues. Here the CDR3 DNA reads TGTGCCAGCAGCAAGAGTAGCGGGAGGGCCTACAATGAGCAGTTCTTC. Residues: CASSKSSGRAYNEQFF.

The rearrangement joins TRBV19 to TRBJ2-3, with a possible D match to TRBD1 (5 bases). Germline V gives CDR1 LNHDA, CDR2 SQIVND (reference sequence). The CDR3 extends over 12 amino acids. Trimming took off 3 bases at V and 6 bases at J, with 7 bases between the two ends. This CDR3 is CASSMGQDTQYF. CDR3 bases: TGTGCCAGTAGTATGGGGCAGGATACGCAGTATTTT.

This CDR3 reads CASSHSGDRVGYEQYF. The CDR3 DNA follows: TGCGCCAGCAGCCACTCGGGGGACAGGGTTGGTTACGAGCAGTACTTC. This sequence joins TRBV5-1 and TRBJ2-7, with 9 bases matching TRBD1. Germline V gene sequence: CDR1 SGHRS, CDR2 YFSETQ. This CDR3 is 16 amino acids long. After removal of 4 bases from V and 4 bases from J, the junction contained 12 bases not matched to a gene.